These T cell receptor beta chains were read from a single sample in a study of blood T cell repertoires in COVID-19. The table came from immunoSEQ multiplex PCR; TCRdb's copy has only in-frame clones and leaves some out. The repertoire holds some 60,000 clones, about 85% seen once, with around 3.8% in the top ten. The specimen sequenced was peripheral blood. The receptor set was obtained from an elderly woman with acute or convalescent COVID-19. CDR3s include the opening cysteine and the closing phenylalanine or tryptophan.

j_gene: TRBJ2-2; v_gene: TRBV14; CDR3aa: CASSQRGPQNTGELFF
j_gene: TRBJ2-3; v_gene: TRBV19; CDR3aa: CASSNGLADTQYF
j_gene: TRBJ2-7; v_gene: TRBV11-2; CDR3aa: CASSGELAGGPKQYF
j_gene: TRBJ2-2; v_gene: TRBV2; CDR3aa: CASSEVRGGPGELFF
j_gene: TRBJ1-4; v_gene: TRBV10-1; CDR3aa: CASSESGTGNNEKLFF
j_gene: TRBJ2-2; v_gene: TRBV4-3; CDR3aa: CASSQVPSGGTGELFF
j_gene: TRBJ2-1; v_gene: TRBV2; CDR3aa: CASSGQGLLGVNEQFF
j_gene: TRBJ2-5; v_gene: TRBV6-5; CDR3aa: CASTLAGTQETQYF
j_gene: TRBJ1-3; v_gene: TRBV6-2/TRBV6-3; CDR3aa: CASSPGGAGNTIYF
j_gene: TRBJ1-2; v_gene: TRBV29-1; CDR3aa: CSVERSNYGYTF
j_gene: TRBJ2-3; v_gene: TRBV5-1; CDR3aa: CASSLGGAGTDTQYF
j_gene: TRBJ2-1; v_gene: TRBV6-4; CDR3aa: CASSVSRNNEQFF
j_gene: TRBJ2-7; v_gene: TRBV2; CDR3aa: CASREVIGQAHF
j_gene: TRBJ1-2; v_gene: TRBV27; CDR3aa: CASSLYAVQNYGYTF
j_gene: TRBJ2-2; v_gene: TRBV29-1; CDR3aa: CSVNTNTGELFF
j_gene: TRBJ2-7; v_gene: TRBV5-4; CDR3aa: CASSSRLAGGYYEQYF
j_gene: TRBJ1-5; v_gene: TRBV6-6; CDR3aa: CASSLRGQPQHF
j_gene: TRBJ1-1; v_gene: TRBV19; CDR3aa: CASSTGGLATEAFF
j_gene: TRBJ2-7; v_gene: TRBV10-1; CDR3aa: CASRELNTGQARPYEQYF
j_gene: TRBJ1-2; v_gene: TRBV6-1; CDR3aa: CASSGRTGLSRNYGYTF
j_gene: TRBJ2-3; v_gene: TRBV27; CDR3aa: CASSFRKPGERSGRVGTDTQYF
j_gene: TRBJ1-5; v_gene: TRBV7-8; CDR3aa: CASSDRGNQPQHF
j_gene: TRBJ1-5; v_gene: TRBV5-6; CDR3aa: CASSWTVNSNQPQHF
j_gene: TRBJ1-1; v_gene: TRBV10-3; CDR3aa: CAISQQGTEAFF
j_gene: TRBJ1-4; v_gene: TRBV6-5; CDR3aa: CASSYSQGEKLFF
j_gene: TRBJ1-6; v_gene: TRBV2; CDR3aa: CASSEGDSYNSPLHF
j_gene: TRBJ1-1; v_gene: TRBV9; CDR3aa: CASSACGTGLRTGTF
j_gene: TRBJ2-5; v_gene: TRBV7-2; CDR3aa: CASSLDLGAWETQYF
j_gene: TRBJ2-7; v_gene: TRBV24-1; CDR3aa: CATSDLDRVGAYEQYF
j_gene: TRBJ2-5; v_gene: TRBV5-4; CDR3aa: CASSPGLAGVETQYF
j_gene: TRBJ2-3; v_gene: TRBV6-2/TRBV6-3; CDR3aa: CASSDARPGDTQYF
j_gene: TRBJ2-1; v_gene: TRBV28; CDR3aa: CASRDGQFYNEQFF
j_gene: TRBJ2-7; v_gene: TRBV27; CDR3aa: CASAYRETKEQYF
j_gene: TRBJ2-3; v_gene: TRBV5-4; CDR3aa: CASSEGTSGDTQYF
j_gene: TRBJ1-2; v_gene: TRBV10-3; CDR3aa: CAISEGGYDGYTF
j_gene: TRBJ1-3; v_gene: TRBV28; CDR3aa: CASSFARRQGKRGSSGNTIYF
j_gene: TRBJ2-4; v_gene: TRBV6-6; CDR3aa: CASSQGGGIQYF
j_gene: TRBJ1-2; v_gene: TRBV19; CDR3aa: CASSRGSGSYTF
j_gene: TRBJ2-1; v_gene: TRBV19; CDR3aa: CASSIAGQGGYNEQFF
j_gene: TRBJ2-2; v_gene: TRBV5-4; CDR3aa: CASSPRGGRNTGELFF
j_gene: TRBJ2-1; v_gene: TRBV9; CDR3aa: CASSVVGSGGLTNEQFF
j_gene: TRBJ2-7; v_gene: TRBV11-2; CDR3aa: CASSLVLVGSGGEEDEQYF
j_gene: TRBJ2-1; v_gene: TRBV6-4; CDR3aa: CASSVAGGYNEQFF
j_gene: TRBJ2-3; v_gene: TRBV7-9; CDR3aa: CASSLLAGGQGDTQYF
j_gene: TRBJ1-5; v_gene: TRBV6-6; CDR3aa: CASRDRVGDQPQHF
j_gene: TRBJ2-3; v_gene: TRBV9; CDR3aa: CASSVVGRALGDTQYF
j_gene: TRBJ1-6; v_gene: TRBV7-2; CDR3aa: CASGVDYNSPLHF
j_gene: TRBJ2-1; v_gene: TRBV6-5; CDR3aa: CASRPTGGLQFF
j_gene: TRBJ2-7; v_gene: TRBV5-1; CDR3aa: CASSSTGGIYEQYF
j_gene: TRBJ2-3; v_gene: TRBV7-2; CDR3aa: CASTLGAGGGGDTQYF
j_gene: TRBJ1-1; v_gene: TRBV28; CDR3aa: CASSLLATAEAFF
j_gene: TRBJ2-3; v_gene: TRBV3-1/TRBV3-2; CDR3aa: CASSQVQVSTDTQYF
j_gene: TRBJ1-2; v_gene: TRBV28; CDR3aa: CASSRPGQSIGYTF
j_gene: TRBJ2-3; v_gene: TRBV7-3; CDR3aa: CASSNIHSGSTDTQYF
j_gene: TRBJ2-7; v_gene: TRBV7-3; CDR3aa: CASSLTAGGYEQYF
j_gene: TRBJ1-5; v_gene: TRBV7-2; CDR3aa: CASSRTWGQGLPQHF
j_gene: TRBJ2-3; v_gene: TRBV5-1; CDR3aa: CASSPRGGSLNTQYF